This T cell receptor beta chain was recorded in a study of T-cell reconstitution after alpha-beta-depleted transplantation in children. Points from the study as a whole: At around two months after transplant, the alpha-beta T cells were reportedly derived from several hundred expanded clones that came from non-depleted graft cells. Counts and diversity of T cells one year after transplant came mostly from newly produced T cells.

Preparation of the TCRbeta library was carried out with unique molecular identifiers. TCRdb reanalysed the PCR reads using MiXCR and keeps one entry per CDR3 protein. The sample has 350,000 to 500,000 distinct CDR3 sequences; around 46% are singletons. Ten or more counts support this clonotype. Its antigen is unknown. The sample here was PBMCs, taken before TCRalphabeta/CD19-depleted stem cell transplant. This TCR came from a girl aged 2-10 years with aplastic anemia, due to receive a stem cell transplant.

CDR3 sequence: CSARRLAGGPYEQYF. Here the CDR3 DNA reads TGCAGTGCTAGAAGACTAGCGGGAGGGCCCTACGAGCAGTACTTC. J is TRBJ2-7 and V is TRBV20-1; 14 bases are a match to TRBD2. The CDR3 length is 15 residues. Losses at the gene ends were 2 bases for V and 2 bases for J; bases not matched to a gene: 2. The germline CDR1 and CDR2 sequences are DFQATT and SNEGSKA (reference sequence).